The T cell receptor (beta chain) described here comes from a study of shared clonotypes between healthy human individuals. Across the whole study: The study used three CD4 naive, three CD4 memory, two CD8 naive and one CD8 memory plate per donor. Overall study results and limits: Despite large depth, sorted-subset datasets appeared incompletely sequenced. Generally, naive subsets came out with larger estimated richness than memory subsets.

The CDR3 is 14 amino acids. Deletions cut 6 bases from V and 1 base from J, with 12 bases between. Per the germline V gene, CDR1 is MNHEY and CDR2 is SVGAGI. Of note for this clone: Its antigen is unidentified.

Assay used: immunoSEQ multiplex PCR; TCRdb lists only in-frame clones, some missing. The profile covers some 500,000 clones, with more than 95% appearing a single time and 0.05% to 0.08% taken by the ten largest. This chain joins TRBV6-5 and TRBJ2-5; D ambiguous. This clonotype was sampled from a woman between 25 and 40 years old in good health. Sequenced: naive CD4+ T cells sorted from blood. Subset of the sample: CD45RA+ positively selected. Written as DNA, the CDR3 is TGTGCCAGCAGCGGCACGTACACCCAAGAGACCCAGTACTTC. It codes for CASSGTYTQETQYF.